Detailed here is one TCR beta chain. Its matching antigen is unknown. Trimming took 2 bases from V and 6 from J; bases not matched to a gene: 6. This CDR3 is 13 amino acids long. The germline gives CDR1 GTSNPN, CDR2 SVGIG (reference sequence). The source of the sample is a study of cytomegalovirus exposure and HLA in healthy donors. The PCR used 60 Vbeta and 13 Jbeta primers. Sequencing used immunoSEQ multiplex PCR; TCRdb keeps in-frame clones, though not all of them. The table lists 150,000 to 200,000 clones. Study results and limitations: The listing of approximately 160 TCR beta chains classed them as cytomegalovirus-associated.

The chain has TRBV30 and TRBJ2-7; the match to TRBD2 covers 8 bases. This TCR was sampled from a woman in her late teens or twenties in good health and CMV-seropositive. The specimen was PBMCs. The CDR3 DNA reads as TGTGCCTGGAGTAGGGGACTAGGCGGCGAGCAGTACTTC. This encodes CAWSRGLGGEQYF.